This T cell receptor beta chain was captured in a study of blood T cell repertoires in COVID-19. Per the original data handling: Amplifying reference gene primers gave estimates of nucleated cell counts. The protocol was immunoSEQ multiplex PCR, while the TCRdb copy is restricted to in-frame clones and leaves out a portion. V, J and clone size are taken as reported in that table, and D and trimming were inferred from the DNA itself. There are around 310,000 clones in the sample; over 75% occur only once, and under 15% lies in the top ten. Sequenced input: peripheral blood. The receptor comes from a woman aged 55-75 years with acute or convalescent COVID-19.

In DNA, the CDR3 is TGTGCCAGCAGCGCGGGGAATGAGCAGTTCTTC. It is translated as CASSAGNEQFF. This rearrangement joins TRBV9 to TRBJ2-1; D is possibly TRBD2 (5 bases). The V gene's germline CDR1 is SGDLS and CDR2 YYNGEE. The CDR3 length is 11 residues. With 3 bases removed from V and 7 bases from J, the gap between germline ends came to 5 bases. Supplemented by reference TRBV9 and TRBJ2-1, the full variable domain reads DSGVTQTPKHLITATGQRVTLRCSPRSGDLSVYWYQQSLDQGLQFLIQYYNGEERAKGNILERFSAQQFPDLHSELNLSSLELGDSALYFCASSAGNEQFFGPGTRLTVL.